This T cell receptor (beta chain) derives from a study of identical twins. Everyone who gave samples was a healthy Caucasian. TCRdb re-called the 5' RACE reads with MiXCR, one entry per CDR3 protein. This table has 450,000 or so distinct CDR3 sequences, more than 13% appearing once. V shed 8 bases, J shed 5 bases, and the junction held 6 bases outside the gene matches. CDR3 length: 12 amino acids. Germline-derived CDR1 and CDR2 are MNHEY and SMNVEV (reference sequence). This same sample was also part of a study on yellow fever vaccine responses in identical twins.

This rearrangement joins TRBV27 to TRBJ2-7; 7 bases map to TRBD2. Sequencing input: CD4+ T cells sorted from blood. This clonotype was sampled from a woman under 30 in good health. The CDR3 region is CASRRGSHEQYF. CDR3 nucleotide sequence: TGTGCCAGCCGGCGGGGGTCCCACGAGCAGTACTTC.